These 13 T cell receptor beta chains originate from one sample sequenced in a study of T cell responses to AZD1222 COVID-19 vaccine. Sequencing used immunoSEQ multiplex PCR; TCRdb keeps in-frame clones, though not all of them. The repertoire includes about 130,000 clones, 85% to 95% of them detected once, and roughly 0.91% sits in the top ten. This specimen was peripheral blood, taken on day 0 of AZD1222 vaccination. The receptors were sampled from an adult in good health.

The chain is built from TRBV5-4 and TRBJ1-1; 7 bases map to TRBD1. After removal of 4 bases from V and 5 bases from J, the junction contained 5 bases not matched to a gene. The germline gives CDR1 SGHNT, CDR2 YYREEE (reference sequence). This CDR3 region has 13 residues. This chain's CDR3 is CASSPGGATEAFF. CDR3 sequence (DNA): TGTGCCAGCAGCCCAGGGGGAGCTACTGAAGCTTTCTTT. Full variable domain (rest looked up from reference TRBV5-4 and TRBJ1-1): ETGVTQSPTHLIKTRGQQVTLRCSSQSGHNTVSWYQQALGQGPQFIFQYYREEENGRGNFPPRFSGLQFPNYSSELNVNALELDDSALYLCASSPGGATEAFFGQGTRLTVV.

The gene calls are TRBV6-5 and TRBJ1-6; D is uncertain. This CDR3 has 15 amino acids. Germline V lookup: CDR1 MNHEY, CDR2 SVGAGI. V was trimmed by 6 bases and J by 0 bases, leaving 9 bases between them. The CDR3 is CASSRSNSYNSPLHF. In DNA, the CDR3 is TGTGCCAGCAGCCGTAGCAACTCCTATAATTCACCCCTCCACTTT.

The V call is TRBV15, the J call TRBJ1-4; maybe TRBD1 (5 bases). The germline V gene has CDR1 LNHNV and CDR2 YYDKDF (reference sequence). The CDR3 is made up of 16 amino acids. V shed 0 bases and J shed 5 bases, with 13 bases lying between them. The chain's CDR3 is CATSRDPQAGNEKLFF. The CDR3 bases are TGTGCCACCAGCAGAGATCCCCAGGCAGGGAATGAAAAACTGTTTTTT.

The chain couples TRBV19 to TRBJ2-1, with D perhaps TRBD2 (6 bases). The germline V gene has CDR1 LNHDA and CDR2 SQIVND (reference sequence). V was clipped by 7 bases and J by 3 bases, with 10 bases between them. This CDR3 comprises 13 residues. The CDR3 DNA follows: TGTGCCAGTACCCCGGGACTCTACAATGAGCAGTTCTTC. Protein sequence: CASTPGLYNEQFF.

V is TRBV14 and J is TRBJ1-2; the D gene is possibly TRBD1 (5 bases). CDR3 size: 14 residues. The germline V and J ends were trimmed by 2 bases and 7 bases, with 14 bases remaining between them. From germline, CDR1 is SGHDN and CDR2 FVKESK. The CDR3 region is CASSQISTGGGYTF. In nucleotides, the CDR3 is TGTGCCAGCAGCCAAATTAGCACAGGAGGTGGCTACACCTTC.

The CDR3 here is CASSPLAKNEQFF. DNA for the CDR3: TGTGCCAGCTCACCACTAGCTAAGAATGAGCAGTTCTTC. The chain uses TRBV18 and TRBJ2-1, with D unclear. Germline V gene sequence: CDR1 KGHSH, CDR2 LQKENI. The CDR3 is 13 amino acids. V lost 1 base to trimming and J lost 7 bases, with 8 bases between them.

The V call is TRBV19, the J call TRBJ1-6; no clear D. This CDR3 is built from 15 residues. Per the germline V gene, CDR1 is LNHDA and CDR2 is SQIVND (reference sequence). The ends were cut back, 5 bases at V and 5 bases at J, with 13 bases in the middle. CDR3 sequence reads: CASSLLLGNNSPLHF. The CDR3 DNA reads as TGTGCCAGTAGTCTCCTCCTCGGGAATAATTCACCCCTCCACTTT.

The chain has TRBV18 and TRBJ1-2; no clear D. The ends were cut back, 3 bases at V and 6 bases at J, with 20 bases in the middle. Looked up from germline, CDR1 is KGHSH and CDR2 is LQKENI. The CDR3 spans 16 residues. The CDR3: CASSPQDFPFNDGYTF. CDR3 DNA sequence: TGTGCCAGCTCACCCCAGGATTTTCCTTTCAACGATGGCTACACCTTC.

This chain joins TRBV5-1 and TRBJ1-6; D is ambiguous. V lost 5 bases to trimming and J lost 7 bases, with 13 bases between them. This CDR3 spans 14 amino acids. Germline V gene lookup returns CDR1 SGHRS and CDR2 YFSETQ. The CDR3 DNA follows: TGCGCCAGCAGACCCGAAGCTAGCAATTCACCCCTCCACTTT. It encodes CASRPEASNSPLHF.

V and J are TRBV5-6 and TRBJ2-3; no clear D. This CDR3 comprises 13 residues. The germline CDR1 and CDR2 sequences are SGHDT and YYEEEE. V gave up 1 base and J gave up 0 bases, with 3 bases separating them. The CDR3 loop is CASSLKSTDTQYF. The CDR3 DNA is TGTGCCAGCAGCTTGAAAAGCACAGATACGCAGTATTTT.

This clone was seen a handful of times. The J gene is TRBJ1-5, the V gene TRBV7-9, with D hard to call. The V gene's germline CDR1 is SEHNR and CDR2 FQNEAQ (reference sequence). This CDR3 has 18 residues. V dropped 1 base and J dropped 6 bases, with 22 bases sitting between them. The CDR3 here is CASSLEISGPGSSQPQHF. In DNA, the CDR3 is TGTGCCAGCAGCTTAGAGATTTCAGGCCCGGGGTCTAGTCAGCCCCAGCATTTT.

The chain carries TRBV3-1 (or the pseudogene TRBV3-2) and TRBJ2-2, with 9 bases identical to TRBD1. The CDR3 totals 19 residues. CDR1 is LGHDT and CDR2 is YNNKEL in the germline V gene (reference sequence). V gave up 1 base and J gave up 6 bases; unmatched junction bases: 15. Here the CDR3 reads CASSQGVLRDRVFSGELFF. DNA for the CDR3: TGTGCCAGCAGCCAAGGGGTTTTACGGGACAGGGTGTTCTCCGGGGAGCTGTTTTTT.

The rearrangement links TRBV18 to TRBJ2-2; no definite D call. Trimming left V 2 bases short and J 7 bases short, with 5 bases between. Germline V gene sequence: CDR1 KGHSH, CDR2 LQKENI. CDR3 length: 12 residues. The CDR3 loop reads CASSPTGGELFF. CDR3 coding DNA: TGTGCCAGCTCACCAACCGGCGGGGAGCTGTTTTTT.